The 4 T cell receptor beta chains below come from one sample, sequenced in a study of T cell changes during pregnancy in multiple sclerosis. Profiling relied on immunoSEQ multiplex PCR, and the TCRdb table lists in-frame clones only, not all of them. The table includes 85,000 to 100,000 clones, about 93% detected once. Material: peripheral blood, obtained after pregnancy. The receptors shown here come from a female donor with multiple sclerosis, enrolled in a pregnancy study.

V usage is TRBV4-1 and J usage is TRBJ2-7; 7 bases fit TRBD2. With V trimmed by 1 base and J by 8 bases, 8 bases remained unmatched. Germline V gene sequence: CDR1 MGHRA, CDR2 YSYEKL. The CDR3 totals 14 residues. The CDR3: CASSQVGLVKKQYF. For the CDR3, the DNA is TGCGCCAGCAGCCAAGTAGGACTAGTCAAGAAGCAGTACTTC.

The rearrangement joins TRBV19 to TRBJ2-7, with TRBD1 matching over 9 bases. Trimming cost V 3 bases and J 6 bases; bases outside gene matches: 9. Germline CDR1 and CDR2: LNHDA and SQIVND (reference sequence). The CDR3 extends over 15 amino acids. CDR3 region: CASSIVGTGLGEQYF. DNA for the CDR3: TGTGCCAGTAGTATTGTTGGGACAGGGCTCGGCGAGCAGTACTTC.

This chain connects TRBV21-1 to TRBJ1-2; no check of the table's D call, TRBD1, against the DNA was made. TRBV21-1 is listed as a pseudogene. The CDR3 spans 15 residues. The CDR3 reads CASSGLGQENYGYTF. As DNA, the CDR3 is TGTGCCAGCAGCGGCTTGGGACAGGAGAACTATGGCTACACCTTC.

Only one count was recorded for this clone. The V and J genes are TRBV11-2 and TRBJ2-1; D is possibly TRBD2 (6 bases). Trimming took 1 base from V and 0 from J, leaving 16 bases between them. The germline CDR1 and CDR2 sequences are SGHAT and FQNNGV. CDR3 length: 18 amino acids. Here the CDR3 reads CASSLAHRLANSYNEQFF. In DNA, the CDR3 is TGTGCCAGCAGCTTAGCGCATCGGCTAGCGAACTCCTACAATGAGCAGTTCTTC. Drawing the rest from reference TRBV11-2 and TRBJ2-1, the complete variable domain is EAGVAQSPRYKIIEKRQSVAFWCNPISGHATLYWYQQILGQGPKLLIQFQNNGVVDDSQLPKDRFSAERLKGVDSTLKIQPAKLEDSAVYLCASSLAHRLANSYNEQFFGPGTRLTVL.